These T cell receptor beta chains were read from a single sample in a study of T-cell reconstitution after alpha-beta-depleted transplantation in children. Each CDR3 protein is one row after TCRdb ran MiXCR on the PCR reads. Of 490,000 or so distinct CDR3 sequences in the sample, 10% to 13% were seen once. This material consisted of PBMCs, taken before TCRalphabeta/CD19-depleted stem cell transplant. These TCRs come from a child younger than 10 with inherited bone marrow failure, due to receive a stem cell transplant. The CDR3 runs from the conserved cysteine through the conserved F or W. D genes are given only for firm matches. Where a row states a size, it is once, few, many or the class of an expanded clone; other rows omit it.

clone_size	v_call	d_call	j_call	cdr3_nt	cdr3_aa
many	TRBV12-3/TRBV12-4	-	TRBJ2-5	TGTGCCAGCAGTCCACAGGGTACGGCCCAGTACTTC	CASSPQGTAQYF
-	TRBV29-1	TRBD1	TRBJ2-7	TGCAGCGTTGCGGGACAGGGACCTAGCGAGCAGTACTTC	CSVAGQGPSEQYF
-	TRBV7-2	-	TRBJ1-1	TGTGCCAGCAGCTTGGACACCCTCTTGATGAACACTGAAGCTTTCTTT	CASSLDTLLMNTEAFF
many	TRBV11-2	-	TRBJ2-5	TGTGCCAGCAGCTTAGGCGTTTTTAGGGAGACCCAGTACTTC	CASSLGVFRETQYF
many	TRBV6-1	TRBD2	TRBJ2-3	TGTGCCAGCGCGGGAGCGGGCACAGATACGCAGTATTTT	CASAGAGTDTQYF
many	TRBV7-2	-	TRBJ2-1	TGTGCCAGCAGCATCGTATCAATCGATGAGCAGTTCTTC	CASSIVSIDEQFF
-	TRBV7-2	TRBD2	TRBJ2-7	TGTGCCAGCAGCTTAGCGCTTTACCAGCGGGAGATGTACGAGCAGTACTTC	CASSLALYQREMYEQYF
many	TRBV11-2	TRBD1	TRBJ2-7	TGTGCCAGCAGCTTATTAGGGACAGCGTACGAGCAGTACTTC	CASSLLGTAYEQYF
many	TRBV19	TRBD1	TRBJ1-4	TGTGCCAGCCCGGGAAAATGGACAGGGGAAGCAACTAATGAAAAACTGTTTTTT	CASPGKWTGEATNEKLFF
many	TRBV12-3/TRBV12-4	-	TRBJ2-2	TGTGCCAGCAGTTTCAACACCATGAACACCGGGGAGCTGTTTTTT	CASSFNTMNTGELFF
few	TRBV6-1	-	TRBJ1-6	TGTGCCAGCAGCAGGGTGAGCTCCTATAATTCACCCCTCCACTTT	CASSRVSSYNSPLHF
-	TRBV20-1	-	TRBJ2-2	TGCAGTGCTAGAACAGCAGGGGGGACCGGGGTGCTGTTTTTT	CSARTAGGTGVLFF
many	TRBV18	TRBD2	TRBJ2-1	TGTGCCAGCTCACCCTCTAGCGGGTCCCTCAATGAGCAGTTCTTC	CASSPSSGSLNEQFF
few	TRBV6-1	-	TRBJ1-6	TGTGCCACCCGGGAAAATTCACCCCTCCACTTT	CATRENSPLHF
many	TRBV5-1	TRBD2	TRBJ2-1	TGCGCCAGCAGTAGCGGGAGTCGGTACAATGAGCAGTTCTTC	CASSSGSRYNEQFF
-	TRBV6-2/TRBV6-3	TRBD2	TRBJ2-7	TGTGCCAGCAGTATGGTAGCGGGAACCTACGAGCAGTACTTC	CASSMVAGTYEQYF
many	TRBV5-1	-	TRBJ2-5	TGCGCCAGCAGCTTGAGGCGCGGGGGCTGGATGGAGACCCAGTACTTC	CASSLRRGGWMETQYF
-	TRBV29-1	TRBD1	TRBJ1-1	TGCAGCGTTGAAGGGGTCCGGGACAGGGCTGAAGCTTTCTTT	CSVEGVRDRAEAFF
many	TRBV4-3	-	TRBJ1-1	TGCGCCAGCAGCCGAATACTCCCATGGGGGGGGGCGGAAGACACTGAAGCTTTCTTT	CASSRILPWGGAEDTEAFF
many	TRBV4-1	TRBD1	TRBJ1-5	TGCGCCAGCAGCCAGGCGGGACAGGGCAATCAGCCCCAGCATTTT	CASSQAGQGNQPQHF
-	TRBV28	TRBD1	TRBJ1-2	TGTGCCAGCACCCCCCCGGGACAGGGGAATGGCTACACCTTC	CASTPPGQGNGYTF
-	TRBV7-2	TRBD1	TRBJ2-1	TGTGCCAGCAGCTCGGGTGGGACAGGGGGCTACAATGAGCAGTTCTTC	CASSSGGTGGYNEQFF